This T cell receptor beta chain was sequenced in a study of tumor-infiltrating lymphocytes in primary liver carcinoma. Looked up from germline, CDR1 is MNHNS and CDR2 is SASEGT. The CDR3 is made up of 13 amino acids. V shed 0 bases and J shed 8 bases, with 8 bases lying between them. The study's findings and limits: Tumor top-250-clone fraction significantly exceeded that of blood (p = 0.039).

In the case of this clonotype: The antigen is not known.

Extraction of RNA together with DNA used about 17-34 mg of unsorted bulk tissue. Chronic HBV infection was present in the patients, who were treatment-naive. Starting from approximately 470 ng of total RNA, TCR beta cDNA was produced with a primer in the constant region. Construction of TCR beta libraries relied on three successive nested multiplex PCR rounds employing slightly modified ARM-PCR. Primers for the first two PCR rounds were TRBV1-TRBV30 forward primers and a C-beta reverse primer (about 9 cycles per round). TCRdb processed the multiplex PCR reads anew with MiXCR; each CDR3 protein has one entry. The sample records 95,000 to 100,000 distinct CDR3 sequences, approximately 70% being singletons.

The chain employs TRBV6-1 and TRBJ2-1; D assignment may be TRBD1 or TRBD2 (5 bases each). Sequencing was done on a sample of liver tumor tissue from sampling region 2. The subset is: tumor region T2, inferior pole. This receptor was taken from a woman between 55 and 75 years old with primary liver carcinoma and hepatitis B virus infection. The CDR3 DNA follows: TGTGCCAGCAGTGAAGCAGGGACCGATGAGCAGTTCTTC. Translation gives CASSEAGTDEQFF.